The source of this T cell receptor (beta chain) is a study of T cell responses to AZD1222 COVID-19 vaccine. Broader study findings: The donors showed a predominance of white British ancestry and of females, with possible underestimation of clonal diversity. When two AZD1222 doses had been given, Spike-specific TCR breadth and depth rose. None of the repertoires were sampled until the peak T cell response had passed.

Concerning this clone: Its antigen is unknown.

V was clipped by 7 bases and J by 1 base, with 11 bases between them. Germline CDR1 reads SGHRS; CDR2 reads YFSETQ. The CDR3 is 13 residues long. TCRdb's table, derived via immunoSEQ multiplex PCR, lists solely in-frame clones and lacks some. The repertoire holds around 100,000 clones, with more than 70% as singletons. The V call is TRBV5-1, the J call TRBJ1-2, with unresolved D. Sample: peripheral blood, taken on day 0 of MenACWY control vaccination. The sequence derives from an adult in good health. CDR3 DNA sequence: TGCGCCAGCCGGGAGGAGGATAACTATGGCTACACCTTC. Protein: CASREEDNYGYTF.